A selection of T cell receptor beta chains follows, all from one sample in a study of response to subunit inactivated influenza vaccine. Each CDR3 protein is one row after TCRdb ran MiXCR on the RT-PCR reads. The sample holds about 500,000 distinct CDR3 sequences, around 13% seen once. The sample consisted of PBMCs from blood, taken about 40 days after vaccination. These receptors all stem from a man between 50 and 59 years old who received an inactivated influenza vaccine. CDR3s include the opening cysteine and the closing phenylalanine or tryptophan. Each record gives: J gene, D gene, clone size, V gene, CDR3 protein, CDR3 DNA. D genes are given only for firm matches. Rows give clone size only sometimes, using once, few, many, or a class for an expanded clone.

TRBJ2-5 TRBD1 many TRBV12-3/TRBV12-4 CASSGGQGQETQYF TGTGCCAGCAGTGGGGGACAGGGCCAAGAGACCCAGTACTTC
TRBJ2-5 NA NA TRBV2 CASRESGNPPRETQYF TGTGCCAGCAGAGAATCCGGGAACCCACCCCGGGAGACCCAGTACTTC
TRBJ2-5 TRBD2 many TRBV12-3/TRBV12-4 CASSLISGSQETQYF TGTGCCAGCAGTTTAATTAGCGGGAGCCAAGAGACCCAGTACTTC
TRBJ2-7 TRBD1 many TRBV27 CASSPTGASSYEQYF TGTGCCAGCAGCCCTACAGGGGCGAGCTCCTACGAGCAGTACTTC
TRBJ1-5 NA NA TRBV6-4 CASSEDSGHQPQHF TGTGCCAGCAGCGAGGACAGTGGGCATCAGCCCCAGCATTTT
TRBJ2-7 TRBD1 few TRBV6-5 CASSYADRGIDEQYF TGTGCCAGCAGTTACGCGGACAGGGGAATCGACGAGCAGTACTTC
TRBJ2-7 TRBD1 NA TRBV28 CASSPGTGIYYEQYF TGTGCCAGCAGTCCGGGGACAGGAATTTACTACGAGCAGTACTTC
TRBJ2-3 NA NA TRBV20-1 CCARVLWDGKPTDTQYF TGCTGTGCTAGAGTGTTATGGGACGGCAAACCTACAGATACGCAGTATTTT
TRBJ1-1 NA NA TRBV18 CASSPGMADTEAFF TGTGCCAGCTCACCAGGGATGGCGGACACTGAAGCTTTCTTT
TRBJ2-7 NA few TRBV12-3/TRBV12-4 CASSFEWVSHHEQYF TGTGCCAGCAGTTTCGAGTGGGTTTCTCACCACGAGCAGTACTTC